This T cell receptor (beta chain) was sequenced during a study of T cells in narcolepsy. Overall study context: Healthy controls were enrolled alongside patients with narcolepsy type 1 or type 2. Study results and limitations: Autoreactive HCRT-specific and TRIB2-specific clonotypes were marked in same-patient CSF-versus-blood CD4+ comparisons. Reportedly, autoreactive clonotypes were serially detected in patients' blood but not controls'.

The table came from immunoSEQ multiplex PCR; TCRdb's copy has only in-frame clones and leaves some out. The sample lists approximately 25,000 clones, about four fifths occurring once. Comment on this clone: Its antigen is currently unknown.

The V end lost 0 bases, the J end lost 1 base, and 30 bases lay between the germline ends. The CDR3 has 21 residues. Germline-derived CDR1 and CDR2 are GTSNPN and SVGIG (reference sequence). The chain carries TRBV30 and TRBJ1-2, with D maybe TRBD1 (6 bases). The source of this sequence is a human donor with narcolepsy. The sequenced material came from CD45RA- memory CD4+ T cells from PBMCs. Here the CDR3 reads CAWSVEYFLFYPGAHNYGYTF. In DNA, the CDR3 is TGTGCCTGGAGTGTAGAGTACTTTTTATTCTATCCAGGGGCTCATAACTATGGCTACACCTTC. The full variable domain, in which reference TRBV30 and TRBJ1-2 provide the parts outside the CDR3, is SQTIHQWPATLVQPVGSPLSLECTVEGTSNPNLYWYRQAAGRGLQLLFYSVGIGQISSEVPQNLSASRPQDRQFILSSKKLLLSDSGFYLCAWSVEYFLFYPGAHNYGYTFGSGTRLTVV.